Below are 30 T cell receptor beta chains sequenced from a single sample in a study of graft-versus-host responses after intestinal transplantation. Sequencing was performed with immunoSEQ multiplex PCR; in TCRdb, only in-frame clones are kept and a portion is missing. The repertoire consists of nearly 100,000 clones, with about 93% occurring once and the leading ten covering around 15%. The sequencing here drew on PBMCs, taken about 450 days after intestinal transplant. The receptors derive from a human patient who received an intestinal transplant, so some T cells may come from the graft donor.

The V and J genes are TRBV5-1 and TRBJ1-1; no reliable D call. The CDR3 contains 14 residues. Germline V gene sequence: CDR1 SGHRS, CDR2 YFSETQ. Trimming removed 2 bases at V and 1 base at J, with 9 bases between. The CDR3 sequence: CASSFLTGNTEAFF. CDR3 DNA sequence: TGCGCCAGCAGCTTCTTGACGGGGAACACTGAAGCTTTCTTT.

This sequence joins TRBV29-1 and TRBJ2-1; D may match TRBD1 or TRBD2 (5 bases each). V lost 6 bases to trimming and J lost 4 bases, with 16 bases between them. Germline values: CDR1 SQVTM, CDR2 ANQGSEA. The length of the CDR3 is 14 residues. CDR3 sequence reads: CSVLRDGTYNEQFF. The CDR3, as DNA: TGCAGCGTCCTCAGGGACGGGACGTACAATGAGCAGTTCTTC.

V and J are TRBV5-4 and TRBJ2-2; D is unresolved. Per the germline V gene, CDR1 is SGHNT and CDR2 is YYREEE (reference sequence). With 2 bases removed from V and 0 bases from J, the gap between germline ends came to 11 bases. The CDR3 loop spans 16 amino acids. The CDR3 region has the DNA TGTGCCAGCAGCTTTGTTGGGCCCACGAACACCGGGGAGCTGTTTTTT. The encoded protein is CASSFVGPTNTGELFF.

The V and J genes are TRBV5-1 and TRBJ2-5; D possibly corresponds to TRBD2 (6 bases). This CDR3 comprises 15 residues. The germline V and J ends were trimmed by 4 bases and 5 bases, with 18 bases remaining between them. Per the germline V gene, CDR1 is SGHRS and CDR2 is YFSETQ. Here the CDR3 DNA reads TGCGCCAGCAGCCCCGGGGGACTTTCTGGGGAGACCCAGTACTTC. Translation: CASSPGGLSGETQYF. The full variable domain, rest sourced from reference TRBV5-1 and TRBJ2-5, is KAGVTQTPRYLIKTRGQQVTLSCSPISGHRSVSWYQQTPGQGLQFLFEYFSETQRNKGNFPGRFSGRQFSNSRSEMNVSTLELGDSALYLCASSPGGLSGETQYFGPGTRLLVL.

The gene calls are TRBV7-9 and TRBJ2-7, with a possible D match to TRBD1 (7 bases). With 2 bases removed from V and 3 bases from J, the gap between germline ends came to 17 bases. The germline V gene encodes CDR1 SEHNR and CDR2 FQNEAQ (reference sequence). CDR3 length: 16 residues. This CDR3 reads CASSLPPRGDSYEQYF. The CDR3 nucleotides read TGTGCCAGCAGCTTACCCCCCCGCGGGGACAGCTACGAGCAGTACTTC.

This chain joins TRBV21-1 and TRBJ2-7; TRBD1, as called in the table, went unchecked against the DNA. TRBV21-1 is a pseudogene locus. There are 16 residues in the CDR3. The CDR3 bases are TGTGCCAGCAGTAAAAGACAAGGGACAGGGGTCGACGAGCAGTACTTC. Protein sequence: CASSKRQGTGVDEQYF.

This clone was observed once. CDR3: CASSLVLAGNQPQHF. In nucleotides, the CDR3 is TGTGCCAGCAGCTTAGTACTGGCAGGCAATCAGCCCCAGCATTTT. The V gene is TRBV7-8, the J gene TRBJ1-5, with D uncertain. The germline V and J ends were trimmed by 1 base and 2 bases, with 9 bases remaining between them. The CDR3 is 15 amino acids. Germline V gene lookup returns CDR1 SGHVS and CDR2 FQNEAQ.

The rearrangement links TRBV5-4 to TRBJ2-3, with 10 bases lining up with TRBD1. The ends lost 6 bases at V and 2 bases at J; junction bases unmatched: 6. The CDR3 extends over 15 amino acids. The germline gives CDR1 SGHNT, CDR2 YYREEE (reference sequence). This CDR3 is CASTNGTGATDTQYF. The CDR3 coding sequence is TGTGCCAGCACGAACGGGACAGGGGCCACAGATACGCAGTATTTT. Full variable domain (remainder filled in from reference TRBV5-4 and TRBJ2-3): ETGVTQSPTHLIKTRGQQVTLRCSSQSGHNTVSWYQQALGQGPQFIFQYYREEENGRGNFPPRFSGLQFPNYSSELNVNALELDDSALYLCASTNGTGATDTQYFGPGTRLTVL.

This clone was detected only a few times. The chain's CDR3 is CASSFGTGTYEQYF. For the CDR3, the DNA is TGTGCCAGCAGTTTTGGGACAGGGACCTACGAGCAGTACTTC. J is TRBJ2-7 and V is TRBV27, with 9 positions matching TRBD1. With V trimmed by 3 bases and J by 2 bases, 2 bases remained unmatched. Germline V gene lookup returns CDR1 MNHEY and CDR2 SMNVEV (reference sequence). The CDR3 loop spans 14 amino acids.

The rearrangement links TRBV5-1 to TRBJ1-1, with D uncertain. V was trimmed by 4 bases and J by 1 base, leaving 11 bases between them. This CDR3 has 14 residues. The germline V gene encodes CDR1 SGHRS and CDR2 YFSETQ. The CDR3 reads CASSPQSANTEAFF. CDR3 bases: TGCGCCAGCAGCCCCCAGTCTGCGAACACTGAAGCTTTCTTT.

V and J are TRBV7-9 and TRBJ1-1; D gene ambiguous. CDR3 length: 15 amino acids. V was trimmed by 5 bases and J by 3 bases, leaving 16 bases between them. Germline V gene sequence: CDR1 SEHNR, CDR2 FQNEAQ (reference sequence). CDR3 sequence reads: CASSIKDPRDTEAFF. The CDR3 region has the DNA TGTGCCAGCAGCATAAAAGACCCGCGGGACACTGAAGCTTTCTTT.

This rearrangement joins TRBV27 to TRBJ1-1; D may be TRBD1 (5 bases). The ends were cut back, 6 bases at V and 1 base at J, with 9 bases in the middle. The CDR3 spans 13 residues. Germline-derived CDR1 and CDR2 are MNHEY and SMNVEV (reference sequence). As DNA, the CDR3 is TGTGCCAGCAGGCAAAGGGGGAACACTGAAGCTTTCTTT. The encoded protein is CASRQRGNTEAFF.

V is TRBV6-5 and J is TRBJ1-6; TRBD1 is a possible D gene (6 bases). The CDR3 totals 14 residues. From germline, CDR1 is MNHEY and CDR2 SVGAGI. V dropped 7 bases and J dropped 7 bases, with 14 bases sitting between them. The CDR3 bases are TGTGCCAGCAAGGGCCACAGGGAAAATTCACCCCTCCACTTT. It codes for CASKGHRENSPLHF.

The gene calls are TRBV4-1 and TRBJ2-1; the D gene is possibly TRBD1 (6 bases). Trimming pared 4 bases from V and 5 bases from J, leaving 12 bases between. CDR3 size: 14 residues. The germline CDR1 and CDR2 sequences are MGHRA and YSYEKL. The CDR3 coding sequence is TGCGCCAGCAGCCTAACAGGGTTCGACAATGAGCAGTTCTTC. Protein: CASSLTGFDNEQFF.

The rearrangement links TRBV10-3 to TRBJ2-5, with D unresolved. TRBJ2-7 explains the end of the DNA better; the J call may be wrong. Germline V gives CDR1 ENHRY, CDR2 SYGVKD. This CDR3 region has 16 residues. CDR3 bases: TGTGCCATCAGTGAGTCTCTCAGTTCCCCCCCAGGCGAGCAGTACTTC. It is translated as CAISESLSSPPGEQYF.

The genes are TRBV5-6 and TRBJ2-2; 10 bases map to TRBD1. This CDR3 region has 15 residues. CDR1 and CDR2 from the germline V gene are SGHDT and YYEEEE. Trimming at V came to 3 bases and at J to 4 bases, leaving 3 bases not matched to a gene. CDR3 region: CASSYRDRGTGELFF. CDR3 nucleotides: TGTGCCAGCAGCTACCGGGACAGGGGCACCGGGGAGCTGTTTTTT.

The chain uses TRBV9 and TRBJ1-1, with a tentative D call TRBD1 (6 bases). The CDR3 extends over 14 amino acids. The germline V and J ends were trimmed by 3 bases and 0 bases, with 9 bases remaining between them. Germline CDR1 reads SGDLS; CDR2 reads YYNGEE. The CDR3 here is CASSEGGMNTEAFF. In DNA form, the CDR3 reads TGTGCCAGCAGCGAAGGGGGGATGAACACTGAAGCTTTCTTT. The variable domain in full, with the rest retrieved from reference TRBV9 and TRBJ1-1, is DSGVTQTPKHLITATGQRVTLRCSPRSGDLSVYWYQQSLDQGLQFLIQYYNGEERAKGNILERFSAQQFPDLHSELNLSSLELGDSALYFCASSEGGMNTEAFFGQGTRLTVV.

The V gene is TRBV14, the J gene TRBJ1-1; the D is unclear. The V gene lost 0 bases and the J gene lost 5 bases, with 13 bases spanning the gap. Germline CDR1 reads SGHDN; CDR2 reads FVKESK. This CDR3 is built from 15 residues. The CDR3 DNA reads TGTGCCAGCAGCCAAGAATTGAGGCAGGCAACTGAAGCTTTCTTT. It codes for CASSQELRQATEAFF. The entire variable domain, with the rest obtained from reference TRBV14 and TRBJ1-1, is as follows: EAGVTQFPSHSVIEKGQTVTLRCDPISGHDNLYWYRRVMGKEIKFLLHFVKESKQDESGMPNNRFLAERTGGTYSTLKVQPAELEDSGVYFCASSQELRQATEAFFGQGTRLTVV.

This sequence joins TRBV10-3 and TRBJ1-6; 9 positions agree with TRBD1. J was trimmed by 7 bases and V by 3 bases; bases with no gene match: 10. CDR1 is ENHRY, CDR2 SYGVKD, per germline. This CDR3 has 17 residues. The CDR3 DNA sequence: TGTGCCATCAGTGACCCCGGAGACAGGGGGTTGAATTCACCCCTCCACTTT. This encodes CAISDPGDRGLNSPLHF.

The rearrangement uses TRBV6-4 and TRBJ2-3, with D unresolved. Germline V CDR1 and CDR2: MRHNA, SNTAGT. CDR3 size: 13 residues. Trimming left V 4 bases short and J 3 bases short, with 8 bases between. The CDR3 region is CASSVGVTDTQYF. The CDR3 DNA is TGTGCCAGCAGTGTCGGCGTTACAGATACGCAGTATTTT.

This chain connects TRBV29-1 to TRBJ2-7; D remains ambiguous. V was cut by 6 bases and J by 0 bases, with 15 bases left in between. Germline-derived CDR1 and CDR2 are SQVTM and ANQGSEA. CDR3 size: 14 residues. CDR3 loop: CSVAGHTLSYEQYF. The CDR3 nucleotides read TGCAGCGTAGCTGGCCACACCCTCTCCTACGAGCAGTACTTC.

CDR3 residues: CASSESGVPSPLHF. As DNA, the CDR3 is TGTGCCAGCAGTGAATCGGGGGTCCCTTCACCCCTCCACTTT. The chain employs TRBV6-1 and TRBJ1-6; maybe TRBD1 (5 bases). Trimming removed 2 bases from V and 9 bases from J, with 11 bases in between. This CDR3 has 14 amino acids. The germline gives CDR1 MNHNS, CDR2 SASEGT.

This clone appeared a single time. The rearrangement links TRBV11-2 to TRBJ2-1, with TRBD2 identical over 14 bases. This CDR3 region has 13 residues. CDR1 is SGHAT and CDR2 is FQNNGV in the germline V gene. The junction had 7 bases not matched to a gene; V was cut back by 6 bases and J by 15 bases. DNA of the CDR3: TGTGCCAGCAGAGGGACTAGCGGGGGAACTTGGTTCTTC. As protein: CASRGTSGGTWFF. The entire variable domain, with the rest obtained from reference TRBV11-2 and TRBJ2-1, is as follows: EAGVAQSPRYKIIEKRQSVAFWCNPISGHATLYWYQQILGQGPKLLIQFQNNGVVDDSQLPKDRFSAERLKGVDSTLKIQPAKLEDSAVYLCASRGTSGGTWFFGPGTRLTVL.

This clone showed up just a few times. V and J are TRBV2 and TRBJ1-1; possible D gene TRBD1, 5 bases. CDR1 is SNHLY, CDR2 FYNNEI, per germline. The CDR3 is 14 residues long. The V end lost 6 bases, the J end lost 6 bases, and 17 bases lay between the germline ends. CDR3 coding DNA: TGTGCCAGCAGGGGGACTCGCATCGGGGCTGAAGCTTTCTTT. This codes for CASRGTRIGAEAFF. The complete variable domain, with remaining parts taken from reference TRBV2 and TRBJ1-1, reads EPEVTQTPSHQVTQMGQEVILRCVPISNHLYFYWYRQILGQKVEFLVSFYNNEISEKSEIFDDQFSVERPDGSNFTLKIRSTKLEDSAMYFCASRGTRIGAEAFFGQGTRLTVV.

This chain uses TRBV19 with TRBJ1-2; 7 bases fit TRBD1. Trimming cost V 5 bases and J 5 bases; bases outside gene matches: 11. CDR1 LNHDA and CDR2 SQIVND come from the germline V gene (reference sequence). The CDR3 extends over 15 amino acids. The CDR3 nucleotides read TGTGCCAGTAGTCTTCCTCCCGGGACAGAATATGGCTACACCTTC. Translation gives CASSLPPGTEYGYTF.

This clone has only one observation. The chain joins TRBV2 to TRBJ2-5, with TRBD1 identical over 8 bases. CDR1 SNHLY and CDR2 FYNNEI come from the germline V gene. J was trimmed by 2 bases and V by 6 bases; bases with no gene match: 8. The CDR3 contains 15 residues. The CDR3 region has the DNA TGTGCCAGCAGACCGAACAGGGGGGCACAAGAGACCCAGTACTTC. It translates to CASRPNRGAQETQYF.

This clone was seen more than once but under ten times. The chain links TRBV6-4 to TRBJ2-3; 12 nucleotides agree with TRBD1. The CDR3 runs 17 residues. V dropped 4 bases and J dropped 6; count of bases not matched to a gene: 11. Looked up from germline, CDR1 is MRHNA and CDR2 is SNTAGT. CDR3 DNA: TGTGCCAGCAGTGCTACGACCGGGACAGGGGGCGGCGATACGCAGTATTTT. It encodes CASSATTGTGGGDTQYF.

The rearrangement uses TRBV7-9 and TRBJ2-1; D is uncertain. The CDR3 spans 15 residues. V shed 2 bases and J shed 7 bases, with 15 bases lying between them. The germline gives CDR1 SEHNR, CDR2 FQNEAQ (reference sequence). The CDR3 DNA is TGTGCCAGCAGCTTACGGCTTTCTGGGTTGAATGAGCAGTTCTTC. Translating it yields CASSLRLSGLNEQFF.

The chain employs TRBV19 and TRBJ2-3, with D hard to call. V dropped 10 bases and J dropped 1 base, with 12 bases sitting between them. Germline V gene sequence: CDR1 LNHDA, CDR2 SQIVND (reference sequence). There are 13 residues in the CDR3. CDR3 bases: TGTGCCACCAAGTCTTTCGGCACAGATACGCAGTATTTT. As protein: CATKSFGTDTQYF.

This clone was seen at least ten times. The chain couples TRBV6-4 to TRBJ2-3; TRBD2 matches at 11 bases. Germline V gene data show CDR1 as MRHNA and CDR2 as SNTAGT. Trimming removed 3 bases from V and 0 bases from J; junction bases left unmatched: 2. This CDR3 is built from 16 residues. The CDR3 protein is CASSDLAGGSTDTQYF. As DNA, the CDR3 is TGTGCCAGCAGTGATCTAGCGGGGGGTAGCACAGATACGCAGTATTTT.